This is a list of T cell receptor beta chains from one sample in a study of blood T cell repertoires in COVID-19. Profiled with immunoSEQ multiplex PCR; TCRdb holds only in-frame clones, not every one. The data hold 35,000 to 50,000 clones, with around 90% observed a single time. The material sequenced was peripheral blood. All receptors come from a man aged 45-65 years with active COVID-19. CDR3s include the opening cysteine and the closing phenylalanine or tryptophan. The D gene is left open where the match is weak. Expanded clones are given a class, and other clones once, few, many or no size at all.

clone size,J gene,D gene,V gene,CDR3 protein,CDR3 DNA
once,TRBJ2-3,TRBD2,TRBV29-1,CSVAGGTSTQYF,TGCAGCGTTGCGGGGGGGACGAGCACGCAGTATTTT
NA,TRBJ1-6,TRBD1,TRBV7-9,CASSLARTGQGSPLHF,TGTGCCAGCAGCTTAGCGCGGACAGGGCAGGGTTCACCCCTCCACTTT
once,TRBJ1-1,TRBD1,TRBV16,CASSRPGTGGTEAFF,TGTGCCAGCAGCCGCCCCGGGACAGGGGGCACTGAAGCTTTCTTT
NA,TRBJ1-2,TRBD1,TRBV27,CASSTGGQGAGYTF,TGTGCCAGCAGTACGGGCGGACAGGGGGCCGGCTACACCTTC
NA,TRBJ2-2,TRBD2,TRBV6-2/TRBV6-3,CASSYPTSGETTGELFF,TGTGCCAGCAGTTACCCCACTAGCGGGGAGACCACCGGGGAGCTGTTTTTT
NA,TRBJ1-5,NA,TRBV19,CASSIDEDQPQHF,TGTGCCAGTAGTATAGATGAGGATCAGCCCCAGCATTTT
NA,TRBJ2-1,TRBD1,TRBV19,CASSPWTGSYNEQFF,TGTGCCAGTAGTCCGTGGACAGGTTCCTACAATGAGCAGTTCTTC
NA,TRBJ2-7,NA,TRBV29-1,CSVWQEGYEQYF,TGCAGCGTTTGGCAGGAGGGGTACGAGCAGTACTTC
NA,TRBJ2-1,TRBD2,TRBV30,CAWSRTSGEQFF,TGTGCCTGGAGCCGGACTAGCGGCGAGCAGTTCTTC
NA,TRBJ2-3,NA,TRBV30,CAWSRGGLSDTQYF,TGTGCCTGGAGTAGGGGGGGGCTGTCAGATACGCAGTATTTT
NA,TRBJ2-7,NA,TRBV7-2,CASSLLGTFSYEQYF,TGTGCCAGCAGCTTACTGGGCACCTTCTCCTACGAGCAGTACTTC
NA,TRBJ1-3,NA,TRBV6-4,CASSDEAGNTIYF,TGTGCCAGCAGTGATGAGGCTGGAAACACCATATATTTT
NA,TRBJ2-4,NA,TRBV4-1,CASSHHRLGAPSDIQYF,TGCGCCAGCAGCCACCATAGATTGGGGGCGCCGTCAGACATTCAGTACTTC
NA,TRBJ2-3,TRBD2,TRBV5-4,CASSPRAGGLGTDTQYF,TGTGCCAGCAGCCCCAGAGCGGGGGGGCTTGGCACAGATACGCAGTATTTT
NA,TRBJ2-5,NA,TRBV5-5,CASSNAPGTQETQYF,TGTGCCAGCAGCAATGCTCCGGGAACTCAAGAGACCCAGTACTTC
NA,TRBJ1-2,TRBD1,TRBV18,CASSIVSARTGIARSYGYTF,TGTGCCAGCTCTATCGTATCCGCTCGGACAGGAATAGCCCGAAGCTATGGCTACACCTTC
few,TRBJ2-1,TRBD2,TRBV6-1,CASSEVAGGYNEQFF,TGTGCCAGCAGTGAAGTAGCGGGGGGGTACAATGAGCAGTTCTTC
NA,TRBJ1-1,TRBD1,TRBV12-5,CASGLGQGAQAFF,TGTGCTAGTGGTTTGGGACAGGGGGCCCAAGCTTTCTTT
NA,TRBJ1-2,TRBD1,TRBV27,CASSLQGARGYTF,TGTGCCAGCAGTTTACAGGGGGCGCGCGGCTACACCTTC
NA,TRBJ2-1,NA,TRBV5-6,CASSPDRGATYNEQFF,TGTGCCAGCAGCCCGGACCGGGGAGCAACCTACAATGAGCAGTTCTTC
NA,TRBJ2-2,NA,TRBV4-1,CASSQNLPGVSITGELFF,TGCGCCAGCAGCCAGAACCTTCCGGGGGTCTCCATCACCGGGGAGCTGTTTTTT
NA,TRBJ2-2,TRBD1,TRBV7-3,CASSRTGTTGELFF,TGTGCCAGCAGCAGGACAGGGACTACCGGGGAGCTGTTTTTT
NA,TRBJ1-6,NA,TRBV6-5,CASTVTGNSPLHF,TGTGCCAGCACCGTGACAGGCAATTCACCCCTCCACTTT
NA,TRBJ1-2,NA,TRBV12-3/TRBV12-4,CASSLRVGGYTF,TGTGCCAGCAGTTTGAGGGTGGGGGGCTACACCTTC
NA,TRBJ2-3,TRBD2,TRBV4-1,CASSQPLAGGTDTQYF,TGCGCCAGCAGCCAACCTCTCGCGGGGGGCACAGATACGCAGTATTTT
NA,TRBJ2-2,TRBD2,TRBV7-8,CASSGPGGLNTGELFF,TGTGCCAGCAGCGGGCCGGGGGGACTAAACACCGGGGAGCTGTTTTTT
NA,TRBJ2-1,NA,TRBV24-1,CATSVSGSYNEQFF,TGTGCCACCAGTGTATCCGGGTCCTACAATGAGCAGTTCTTC
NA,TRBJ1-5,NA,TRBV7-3,CASSLQSNQPQHF,TGTGCCAGCAGCCTACAGAGTAATCAGCCCCAGCATTTT
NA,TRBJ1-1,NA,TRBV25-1,CASSGVGFSEAFF,TGTGCCAGCAGCGGGGTCGGCTTCTCCGAAGCTTTCTTT
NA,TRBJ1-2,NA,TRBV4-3,CASSQGTRDGYTF,TGCGCCAGCAGCCAAGGGACACGCGATGGCTACACCTTC
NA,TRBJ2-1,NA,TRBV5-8,CASSLSRVNEQFF,TGTGCCAGCAGCTTAAGCAGGGTGAATGAGCAGTTCTTC
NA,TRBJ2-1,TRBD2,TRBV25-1,CASSQGSGGMVRDEQFF,TGTGCCAGCAGTCAAGGAAGCGGGGGAATGGTTAGGGATGAGCAGTTCTTC
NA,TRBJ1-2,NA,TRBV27,CASSLSQALGYTF,TGTGCCAGCAGTTTATCCCAGGCCTTAGGCTACACCTTC
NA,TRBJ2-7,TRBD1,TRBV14,CASSLSGTGVYEQYF,TGTGCCAGCAGCCTTTCCGGGACAGGGGTCTACGAGCAGTACTTC
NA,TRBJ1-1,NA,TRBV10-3,CAISEAQDGGTEAFF,TGTGCCATCAGTGAGGCCCAGGACGGGGGCACTGAAGCTTTCTTT
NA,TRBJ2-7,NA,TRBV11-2,CASSLEASYEQYF,TGTGCCAGCAGCTTAGAGGCCTCCTACGAGCAGTACTTC
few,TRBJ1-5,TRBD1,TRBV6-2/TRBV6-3,CASSKTGDAIQPQHF,TGTGCCAGCAGCAAGACAGGGGATGCAATTCAGCCCCAGCATTTT
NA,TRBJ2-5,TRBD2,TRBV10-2,CASSGGGASETQYF,TGCGCCAGCAGTGGCGGGGGGGCATCAGAGACCCAGTACTTC
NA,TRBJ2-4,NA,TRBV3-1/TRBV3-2,CASSTRTARLQYF,TGTGCCAGCAGCACCCGGACAGCACGGTTACAGTACTTC